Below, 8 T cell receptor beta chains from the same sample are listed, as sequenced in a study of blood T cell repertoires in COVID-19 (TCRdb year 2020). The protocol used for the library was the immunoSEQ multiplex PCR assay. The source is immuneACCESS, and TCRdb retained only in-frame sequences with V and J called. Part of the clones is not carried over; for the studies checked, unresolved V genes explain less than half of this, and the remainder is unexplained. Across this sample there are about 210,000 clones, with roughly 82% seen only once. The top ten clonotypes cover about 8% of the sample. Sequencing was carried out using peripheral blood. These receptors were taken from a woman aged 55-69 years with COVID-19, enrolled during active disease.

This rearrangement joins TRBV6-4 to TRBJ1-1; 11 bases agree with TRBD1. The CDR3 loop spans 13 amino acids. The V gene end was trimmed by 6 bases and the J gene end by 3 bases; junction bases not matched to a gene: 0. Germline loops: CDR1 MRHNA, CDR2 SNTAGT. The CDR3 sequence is CASRGQGDTEAFF. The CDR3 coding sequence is TGTGCCAGCAGGGGACAGGGGGACACTGAAGCTTTCTTT.

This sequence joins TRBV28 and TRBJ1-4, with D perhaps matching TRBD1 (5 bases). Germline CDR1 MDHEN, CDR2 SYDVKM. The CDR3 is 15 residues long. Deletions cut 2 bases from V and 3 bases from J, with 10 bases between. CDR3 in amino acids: CASSLDGGANEKLFF. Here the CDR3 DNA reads TGTGCCAGCAGTTTAGATGGGGGGGCTAATGAAAAACTGTTTTTT.

CDR3 sequence reads: CSVEKGASEQFF. CDR3 sequence (DNA): TGCAGCGTTGAAAAGGGGGCATCTGAGCAGTTCTTC. The genes are TRBV29-1 and TRBJ2-1; 7 positions agree with TRBD1. V shed 2 bases, J shed 9 bases, and the junction held 4 bases outside the gene matches. CDR1 is SQVTM and CDR2 is ANQGSEA in the germline V gene. There are 12 residues in the CDR3.

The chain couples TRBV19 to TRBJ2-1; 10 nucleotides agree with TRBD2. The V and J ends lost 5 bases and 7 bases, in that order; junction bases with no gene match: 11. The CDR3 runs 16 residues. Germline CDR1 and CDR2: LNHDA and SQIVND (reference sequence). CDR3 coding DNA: TGTGCCAGTAGTGTACCTAGCGGGAGCCCGTCAAATGAGCAGTTCTTC. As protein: CASSVPSGSPSNEQFF.

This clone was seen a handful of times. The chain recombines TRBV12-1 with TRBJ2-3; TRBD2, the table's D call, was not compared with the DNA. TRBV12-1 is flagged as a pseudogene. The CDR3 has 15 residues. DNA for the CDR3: TGTGATTACTGGGCTAGCGGGTGGAACACAGATACGCAGTATTTT. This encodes CDYWASGWNTDTQYF.

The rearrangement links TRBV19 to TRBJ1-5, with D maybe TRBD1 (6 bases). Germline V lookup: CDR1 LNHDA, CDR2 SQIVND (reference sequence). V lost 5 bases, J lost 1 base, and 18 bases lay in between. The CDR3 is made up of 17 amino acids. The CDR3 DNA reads TGTGCCAGTAGTCCAGGGGTACAGGGAATGAGCAATCAGCCCCAGCATTTT. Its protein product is CASSPGVQGMSNQPQHF.

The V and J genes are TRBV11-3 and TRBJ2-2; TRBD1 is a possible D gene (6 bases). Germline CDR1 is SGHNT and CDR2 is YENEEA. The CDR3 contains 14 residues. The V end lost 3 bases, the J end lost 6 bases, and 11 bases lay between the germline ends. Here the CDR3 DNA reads TGTGCCAGCAGCTTTGGGACAAGTTCCGGGGAGCTGTTTTTT. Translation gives CASSFGTSSGELFF.

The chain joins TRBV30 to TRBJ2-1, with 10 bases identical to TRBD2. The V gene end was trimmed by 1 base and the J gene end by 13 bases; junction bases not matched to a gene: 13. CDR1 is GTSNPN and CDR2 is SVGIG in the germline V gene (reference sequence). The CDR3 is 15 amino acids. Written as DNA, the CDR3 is TGTGCCTGGAGTGCCCCCCTAGCGGGAGCCCTGACCCAGTTCTTC. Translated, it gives CAWSAPLAGALTQFF.